Listed below are T cell receptor beta chains from one sample, sequenced in a study of monozygotic twins with inflammatory bowel disease. After re-calling the 5' RACE reads, TCRdb lists one entry per CDR3 protein, DNA absent. This table holds approximately 300,000 distinct CDR3 sequences. Sequenced input: blood. Receptors were obtained from a human donor with ulcerative colitis or Crohn's disease, or a healthy co-twin of an affected twin (not recorded which). Both conserved end residues are part of each CDR3. Each record gives: J gene, V gene, CDR3 protein.

TRBJ2-3,TRBV7-3,CASSLSVGEGQDTQYF
TRBJ2-3,TRBV4-3,CASSRDRENTQYF
TRBJ2-1,TRBV28,CASRNLGWRDQRGSSYNEQFF
TRBJ2-3,TRBV6-5,CASSYSASVPVSGTQYF
TRBJ2-3,TRBV6-1,CASSKLAGGPDTQYF
TRBJ2-3,TRBV5-4,CASSLDAGGTDTQYF
TRBJ1-2,TRBV18,CASSQSNQGNYGYTF
TRBJ2-7,TRBV7-9,CASSSGLAGVLLEQYF
TRBJ1-5,TRBV7-2,CASSLVQSNQPQHF
TRBJ2-1,TRBV20-1,CSARETQTVGSRYYNEQFF
TRBJ2-5,TRBV6-2/TRBV6-3,CASRRVAGAGETQYF
TRBJ2-1,TRBV27,CASMGNDNEQFF
TRBJ2-1,TRBV7-8,CASQPPSGSSHEQFF
TRBJ2-1,TRBV4-2,CASSQEGGTNYNEQFF
TRBJ2-7,TRBV7-9,CASSLSSRDAVF
TRBJ2-1,TRBV27,CASTPYGGSGYSSYNEQFF
TRBJ2-7,TRBV5-4,CASSLSKGTYEQYF
TRBJ2-5,TRBV6-2/TRBV6-3,CASIPLRMGGEETQYF
TRBJ1-3,TRBV9,CASSPGRNTIYF
TRBJ2-7,TRBV6-5,CASSYGGIGYEQYF
TRBJ2-3,TRBV3-1,CASSQRATRTDTQYF
TRBJ1-4,TRBV18,CASSPSAVATNEKLFF
TRBJ2-7,TRBV29-1,CSVSGQGISYEQYF
TRBJ2-2,TRBV7-8,CASRSTGSRELFF
TRBJ2-7,TRBV25-1,CASKGANNYEQYF
TRBJ2-2,TRBV28,CASALWIGELFF
TRBJ2-1,TRBV7-8,CASSEHTGNVLNEQFF
TRBJ2-1,TRBV12-3/TRBV12-4,CASRASGTSSGQLFF
TRBJ2-1,TRBV7-2,CASSFLSSEQFF
TRBJ1-3,TRBV18,CASSPGHESGNTIYF
TRBJ2-7,TRBV11-2,CASSSQGLLSYEQYF
TRBJ2-1,TRBV20-1,CSSGSGSYNEQFF
TRBJ2-1,TRBV7-8,CASSSRTIPTGGLVNNEQFF
TRBJ1-5,TRBV7-2,CASSLSAGGRSNQPQHF
TRBJ2-7,TRBV28,CASTPNGQPYEQYF
TRBJ1-1,TRBV20-1,CSARVGAANTEAFF
TRBJ2-7,TRBV27,CASSLGTYYEQYF
TRBJ1-2,TRBV12-3/TRBV12-4,CASSLAPGYGYTF
TRBJ2-7,TRBV7-2,CASSLSGAPSYEQYF
TRBJ2-7,TRBV5-1,CASSSSGPPAYEQYF
TRBJ1-1,TRBV7-3,CASSLNSVVTEAFF
TRBJ1-5,TRBV18,CASSQEGQNNQPQHF
TRBJ1-5,TRBV28,CASSLLQGANQPQHF
TRBJ2-7,TRBV10-3,CAISGRVGGEQYF
TRBJ1-5,TRBV7-9,CASSFRGTEGPQHF
TRBJ1-1,TRBV20-1,CSARATGANTEAFF
TRBJ1-4,TRBV12-3/TRBV12-4,CASSQGSGEKLFF
TRBJ2-2,TRBV6-2/TRBV6-3,CASRSKRETGGTGELFF
TRBJ2-2,TRBV6-1,CASNHGGSNTGELFF
TRBJ1-5,TRBV10-3,CAISERAGDYQPQHF
TRBJ2-7,TRBV5-1,CASSSPQGGSAYEQYF
TRBJ2-2,TRBV6-1,CASSRYPGAGELFF
TRBJ1-2,TRBV15,CATSRDLEDRAGYGYTF
TRBJ1-2,TRBV20-1,CSARGALGTHGYTF
TRBJ2-2,TRBV30,CAWRGLLSGELFF
TRBJ2-1,TRBV6-1,CASSIRDTKEYEQFF
TRBJ2-1,TRBV7-3,CASSFGGWQFF
TRBJ2-2,TRBV9,CASSGRIDTGELFF
TRBJ2-7,TRBV12-3/TRBV12-4,CASSLEQLPNYEQYF
TRBJ1-1,TRBV27,CASSLYGGHTEAFF